These 18 T cell receptor beta chains were sequenced from one sample in a study of cytomegalovirus exposure and HLA in healthy donors. Primers: 60 Vbeta forward and 13 Jbeta reverse. Sequencing was performed with immunoSEQ multiplex PCR; in TCRdb, only in-frame clones are kept and a portion is missing. The sample lists 210,000 or so clones; over 70% were seen once. The specimen was PBMCs. Receptor source: a boy aged 2 to 10 in good health and CMV-seronegative.

The genes are TRBV30 and TRBJ1-6; 10 bases match TRBD1. CDR3 length: 15 residues. CDR1 is GTSNPN, CDR2 SVGIG, per germline (reference sequence). V lost 3 bases to trimming and J lost 7 bases; unmatched junction nucleotides: 6. CDR3 amino acids: CAWRAGTGANSPLHF. CDR3 in DNA: TGTGCCTGGAGGGCGGGGACAGGGGCGAATTCACCCCTCCACTTT.

V is TRBV7-6 and J is TRBJ2-1, with 10 bases lining up with TRBD2. The ends lost 2 bases at V and 2 bases at J; junction bases unmatched: 6. Germline V gives CDR1 SGHVS, CDR2 FNYEAQ. The CDR3 consists of 17 residues. The CDR3 region has the DNA TGTGCCAGCAGCTTACCAGAAGCGGGGGGGCCCTACAATGAGCAGTTCTTC. Translation gives CASSLPEAGGPYNEQFF.

The chain uses TRBV5-1 and TRBJ1-1; D gene ambiguous. V dropped 4 bases and J dropped 0 bases, with 7 bases sitting between them. There are 13 residues in the CDR3. Germline loops: CDR1 SGHRS, CDR2 YFSETQ. CDR3 sequence (DNA): TGCGCCAGCAGCCCCGAGTTGAACACTGAAGCTTTCTTT. Translation gives CASSPELNTEAFF.

This clone has a handful of counts. V usage is TRBV4-1 and J usage is TRBJ1-3, with 10 bases that match TRBD1. Germline loops: CDR1 MGHRA, CDR2 YSYEKL. CDR3 size: 18 residues. The V gene end was trimmed by 0 bases and the J gene end by 8 bases; junction bases not matched to a gene: 13. The CDR3 sequence: CASSQDTKDRGLWDTIYF. The CDR3 DNA reads as TGCGCCAGCAGCCAAGATACCAAAGACAGGGGGCTTTGGGACACCATATATTTT.

V usage is TRBV4-1 and J usage is TRBJ2-7, with 7 bases matching TRBD1. The CDR3 spans 14 residues. Germline V gene lookup returns CDR1 MGHRA and CDR2 YSYEKL. Trimming cost V 3 bases and J 3 bases; bases outside gene matches: 5. The CDR3 DNA follows: TGCGCCAGCAGCCACTATACAGGGGACTACGAGCAGTACTTC. It encodes CASSHYTGDYEQYF.

J is TRBJ1-2 and V is TRBV5-1, with a weak D call TRBD1 (6 bases). V was pared by 0 bases and J by 4 bases, with 13 bases between. The CDR3 length is 15 residues. Germline CDR1 reads SGHRS; CDR2 reads YFSETQ. The CDR3 sequence: CASSLVGGSSYGYTF. As DNA, the CDR3 is TGCGCCAGCAGCTTGGTAGGGGGTTCAAGCTATGGCTACACCTTC.

This clone was recorded a few times. This rearrangement joins TRBV4-1 to TRBJ2-7; TRBD2 is a possible D gene (6 bases). The CDR3 is 14 residues long. Germline V lookup: CDR1 MGHRA, CDR2 YSYEKL. Deletions cut 2 bases from V and 6 bases from J, with 14 bases between. The CDR3 nucleotides read TGCGCCAGCAGCCAATCCCCAGGGAGGTCCGAGCAGTACTTC. Protein: CASSQSPGRSEQYF.

V usage is TRBV11-2 and J usage is TRBJ1-2; maybe TRBD1 (5 bases). The CDR3 runs to 12 residues. With 5 bases removed from V and 4 bases from J, the gap between germline ends came to 8 bases. Germline values: CDR1 SGHAT, CDR2 FQNNGV. The CDR3 loop is CASSPGIYGYTF. The CDR3 DNA reads TGTGCCAGCAGCCCAGGGATCTATGGCTACACCTTC.

This sequence joins TRBV5-4 and TRBJ2-7; 7 bases align to TRBD2. Germline values: CDR1 SGHNT, CDR2 YYREEE (reference sequence). CDR3 length: 13 amino acids. J was trimmed by 3 bases and V by 1 base; bases with no gene match: 1. The CDR3 loop reads CASSLTGGYEQYF. The CDR3 DNA is TGTGCCAGCAGCTTGACGGGGGGCTACGAGCAGTACTTC.

The chain joins TRBV12-5 to TRBJ2-7, with TRBD2 matching over 14 bases. The germline gives CDR1 LGHNT, CDR2 FRNRAP. The CDR3 spans 16 residues. The V segment lost 5 bases and the J segment 5 bases; nucleotides outside the gene matches: 8. In DNA, the CDR3 is TGTGCTAGTGGTGGAGGGACTAGCGGGAGAGTCGACGAGCAGTACTTC. Protein product: CASGGGTSGRVDEQYF.

The genes are TRBV27 and TRBJ1-3; D ambiguous. Germline V CDR1 and CDR2: MNHEY, SMNVEV (reference sequence). With 1 base removed from V and 0 bases from J, the gap between germline ends came to 10 bases. This CDR3 spans 16 amino acids. CDR3: CASSLCQRSSGNTIYF. In nucleotides, the CDR3 is TGTGCCAGCAGTTTATGTCAGAGGAGCTCTGGAAACACCATATATTTT.

This clone was picked up one time. This rearrangement joins TRBV9 to TRBJ1-1, with TRBD1 as a possible D gene (5 bases). This CDR3 is built from 13 residues. From germline, CDR1 is SGDLS and CDR2 YYNGEE. Trimming shortened V by 0 bases and J by 6 bases, and 9 bases separated the two germline ends. The CDR3: CASSVAAGPEAFF. The CDR3 region has the DNA TGTGCCAGCAGCGTAGCTGCAGGGCCTGAAGCTTTCTTT.

V and J are TRBV6-1 and TRBJ2-5; no clear D. The J call may be in error: the DNA end matches TRBJ2-7 better. This CDR3 is 13 amino acids long. CDR1 and CDR2 (germline): MNHNS, SASEGT. The chain's CDR3 is CASCTESSYEQYF. DNA for the CDR3: TGTGCCAGCTGTACAGAAAGCTCCTACGAGCAGTACTTC.

The chain combines TRBV7-9 with TRBJ1-1; D possibly corresponds to TRBD1 (6 bases). Germline V gene lookup returns CDR1 SEHNR and CDR2 FQNEAQ (reference sequence). The CDR3 covers 17 residues. V shed 6 bases and J shed 1 base, with 21 bases lying between them. In DNA, the CDR3 is TGTGCCAGCAGTTCCGCAAAGCACAGGGAGCCGAACACTGAAGCTTTCTTT. Protein: CASSSAKHREPNTEAFF.

This clone occurred once. The chain recombines TRBV10-1 with TRBJ2-3, with 9 bases lining up with TRBD2. Looked up from germline, CDR1 is WNHNN and CDR2 is SYGVQD (reference sequence). Trimming cost V 0 bases and J 6 bases; bases outside gene matches: 7. There are 16 residues in the CDR3. The DNA of the CDR3 is TGCGCCAGCAGTGAGTCGGGTAGCGGGAGAACCGATACGCAGTATTTT. This codes for CASSESGSGRTDTQYF.

The CDR3 DNA reads TGTGCCAGCAGTTCGGGGGGGGATGAGCAGTTCTTC. Amino acid sequence: CASSSGGDEQFF. The genes are TRBV7-9 and TRBJ2-1, with 8 bases matching TRBD2. The J segment lost 8 bases and the V segment lost 6 bases, leaving 3 bases of the junction unmatched. Germline-derived CDR1 and CDR2 are SEHNR and FQNEAQ (reference sequence). The CDR3 sequence is 12 residues long.

This chain joins TRBV10-3 and TRBJ1-1, with 9 bases aligning to TRBD1. CDR3 length: 13 amino acids. The germline gives CDR1 ENHRY, CDR2 SYGVKD. The J segment lost 5 bases and the V segment lost 8 bases, leaving 6 bases of the junction unmatched. This CDR3 is CAILATGGTEAFF. The DNA of the CDR3 is TGTGCCATCCTCGCGACAGGGGGGACTGAAGCTTTCTTT.

This clone was seen a few times. V gene TRBV7-8 combines with J gene TRBJ2-7; possibly TRBD1 for D (5 bases). V lost 1 base and J lost 2, with 9 bases in between. The CDR3 sequence is 14 residues long. CDR1 and CDR2 (germline): SGHVS, FQNEAQ. The chain's CDR3 is CASSLGGTTYEQYF. DNA for the CDR3: TGTGCCAGCAGCTTAGGGGGCACAACCTACGAGCAGTACTTC.